This T cell receptor (beta chain) originates from a study of T cells in localized non-small cell lung cancer. J gave up 0 bases and V 4 bases, and 14 bases lay outside the gene matches. CDR1 and CDR2 from the germline V gene are MDHEN and SYDVKM. The CDR3 runs to 18 residues. Assay used: immunoSEQ multiplex PCR; TCRdb lists only in-frame clones, some missing. The sample includes some 37,000 clones, over 80% of them seen just once. Only a few counts were recorded for this clone. This TCR came from a woman aged 35-75 years with stage I lung adenocarcinoma. The V call is TRBV28, the J call TRBJ2-7; 8 bases line up with TRBD2. The specimen comprised peripheral blood, sampled before any cancer treatment. CDR3 in DNA: TGTGCCAGCAGTTCCCCCCCCACGTCGGGAGGGACCTCCTACGAGCAGTACTTC. Encoded protein: CASSSPPTSGGTSYEQYF.